Presented here are 5 T cell receptor beta chains from one specimen sequenced in a study of blood T cell repertoires in COVID-19. The assay was immunoSEQ multiplex PCR, and TCRdb's table has in-frame clones only and misses some. The data contain over 120,000 clones, about 87% of them singletons. Source material: peripheral blood. The receptors here all came from a man between 45 and 60 years old who had recovered from COVID-19.

The gene calls are TRBV5-1 and TRBJ2-3; TRBD2 is a possible D gene (6 bases). Trimming took 1 base from V and 2 from J, leaving 14 bases between them. CDR1 is SGHRS and CDR2 is YFSETQ in the germline V gene. This CDR3 is 16 amino acids long. The DNA of the CDR3 is TGCGCCAGCAGCTTGATGGGAGGCTCTTCCACAGATACGCAGTATTTT. Encoded protein: CASSLMGGSSTDTQYF.

This chain connects TRBV29-1 to TRBJ2-3; 7 nucleotides agree with TRBD2. CDR1 SQVTM and CDR2 ANQGSEA come from the germline V gene. The CDR3 consists of 21 residues. After removal of 3 bases from V and 0 bases from J, the junction contained 24 bases not matched to a gene. The CDR3 is CSVDPPPRWGTTSRSTDTQYF. CDR3 in DNA: TGCAGCGTTGACCCCCCTCCTCGATGGGGGACTACCTCCAGAAGCACAGATACGCAGTATTTT.

The rearrangement joins TRBV11-2 to TRBJ2-3; 7 bases align to TRBD1. From germline, CDR1 is SGHAT and CDR2 FQNNGV. The V segment lost 7 bases and the J segment 2 bases; nucleotides outside the gene matches: 9. This CDR3 has 15 amino acids. The CDR3 DNA is TGTGCCAGCACTAAACTGACAGGGCCCACAGATACGCAGTATTTT. Encoded protein: CASTKLTGPTDTQYF.

The rearrangement links TRBV27 to TRBJ2-1; 7 positions agree with TRBD1. Germline V gene sequence: CDR1 MNHEY, CDR2 SMNVEV (reference sequence). Trimming at V came to 5 bases and at J to 8 bases, leaving 6 bases not matched to a gene. This CDR3 comprises 13 residues. In DNA, the CDR3 is TGTGCCAGCAGTCCGGGACAGATCGATGAGCAGTTCTTC. Encoded protein: CASSPGQIDEQFF.

The rearrangement joins TRBV5-8 to TRBJ2-3, with 8 nucleotides matching TRBD2. The CDR3 contains 16 residues. The ends lost 2 bases at V and 2 bases at J; junction bases unmatched: 7. CDR1 and CDR2 (germline): SGHTS, YDEGEE. In DNA form, the CDR3 reads TGTGCCAGCAGCTTCGGGCGGGGGGATTCCACAGATACGCAGTATTTT. Translating gives CASSFGRGDSTDTQYF. The full variable domain, completed using reference TRBV5-8 and TRBJ2-3, is EAGVTQSPTHLIKTRGQQATLRCSPISGHTSVYWYQQALGLGLQFLLWYDEGEERNRGNFPPRFSGRQFPNYSSELNVNALELEDSALYLCASSFGRGDSTDTQYFGPGTRLTVL.